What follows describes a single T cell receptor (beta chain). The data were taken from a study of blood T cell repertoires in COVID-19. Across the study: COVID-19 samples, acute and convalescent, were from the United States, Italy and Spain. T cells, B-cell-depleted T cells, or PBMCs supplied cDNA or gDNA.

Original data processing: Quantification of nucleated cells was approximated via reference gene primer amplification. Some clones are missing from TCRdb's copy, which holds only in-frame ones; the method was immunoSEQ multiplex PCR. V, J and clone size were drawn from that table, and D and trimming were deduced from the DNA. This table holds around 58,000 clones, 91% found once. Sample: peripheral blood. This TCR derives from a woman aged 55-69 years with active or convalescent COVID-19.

Written as DNA, the CDR3 is TGTGCCAGCAGCACAGACAGGGGCTACGAGCAGTACTTC. This translates into CASSTDRGYEQYF. V and J are TRBV11-3 and TRBJ2-7; 8 bases fit TRBD1. Germline assignment: CDR1 SGHNT and CDR2 YENEEA. J gave up 3 bases and V 5 bases, and 3 bases lay outside the gene matches. The CDR3 is 13 amino acids.